This T cell receptor (beta chain) is from a study of blood T cell repertoires in COVID-19. This CDR3 has 16 residues. The germline gives CDR1 SNHLY, CDR2 FYNNEI. V was shortened by 2 bases and J by 5 bases, with 18 bases between the two germline ends. Profiling relied on immunoSEQ multiplex PCR, and the TCRdb table lists in-frame clones only, not all of them. The table records 150,000 to 200,000 clones, roughly 87% of them present only once. The TCR sequence derives from a middle-aged man who had recovered from COVID-19. The specimen was PBMCs or T cells enriched from blood (not recorded which). The chain recombines TRBV2 with TRBJ2-5; tentatively, D is TRBD1 (6 bases). The DNA for the CDR3 is TGTGCCAGCAGTGAACGGAGACAGGCCGTCGATGAGACCCAGTACTTC. It yields the protein CASSERRQAVDETQYF.